This T cell receptor beta chain was sequenced during a study of cytomegalovirus exposure and HLA in healthy donors. Primers included in the PCR were 60 Vbeta and 13 Jbeta primers. Sequenced by immunoSEQ multiplex PCR; TCRdb stores in-frame clones only, minus some. Of approximately 200,000 clones listed, more than 60% are singletons. Trimming shortened V by 4 bases and J by 9 bases, and 19 bases separated the two germline ends. This CDR3 comprises 16 residues. Looked up from germline, CDR1 is SGHVS and CDR2 is FQNEAQ. The study's findings and limits: A link between a missense DCLRE1C variant and TCR beta V- and J-gene trimming emerged from a later analysis. A later analysis showed HLA-associated TCR beta chains outstripping equally common others in clonal expansion.

With respect to this clone: Its antigen remains unidentified.

The specimen was PBMCs. This chain links TRBV7-8 with TRBJ1-6, with D possibly TRBD1 on 5 matching bases. This clonotype was sampled from a man aged 40-49 years in good health and CMV-seronegative. The CDR3: CASSSPPAGPGSPLHF. The CDR3 bases are TGTGCCAGCAGCTCCCCCCCCGCGGGACCTGGTTCACCCCTCCACTTT.